The rows below give T cell receptor beta chains drawn from one sample of a study of blood T cell repertoires in COVID-19. The repertoire was sequenced with immunoSEQ multiplex PCR; TCRdb's copy has only in-frame clones and lacks some. This table holds hundreds of thousands of clones, over 75% found once. The sequenced material came from PBMCs or T cells enriched from blood (not recorded which). All receptors come from a woman aged 30 to 39 who had recovered from COVID-19. The CDR3 runs from the conserved cysteine through the conserved F or W. A D gene is named only where the DNA matches it firmly. Size tells how often a clone was seen (once, few, many) or the class of an expanded clone, and some rows leave it out.

v_gene,abundance,len,j_gene,d_gene,CDR3aa,CDR3nt
TRBV28,NA,17,TRBJ1-2,NA,CASSSLAGPGVNYGYTF,TGTGCCAGCAGTTCCCTCGCTGGGCCCGGCGTTAACTATGGCTACACCTTC
TRBV20-1,NA,11,TRBJ2-7,NA,CSARMGSEQYF,TGCAGTGCTAGGATGGGGAGCGAGCAGTACTTC
TRBV20-1,NA,17,TRBJ2-7,TRBD1,CSASGITRQGSSYEQYF,TGCAGTGCTAGTGGGATAACCCGACAGGGGTCCTCCTACGAGCAGTACTTC
TRBV27,NA,15,TRBJ2-3,NA,CASSFGAGEGDTQYF,TGTGCCAGCAGTTTTGGTGCAGGGGAAGGGGATACGCAGTATTTT
TRBV20-1,NA,13,TRBJ1-5,NA,CSASAGRNQPQHF,TGCAGTGCTAGTGCGGGTAGAAATCAGCCCCAGCATTTT
TRBV9,NA,17,TRBJ2-3,NA,CASSVEGWGGRTDTQYF,TGTGCCAGCAGCGTAGAAGGTTGGGGCGGCCGAACGGATACGCAGTATTTT
TRBV5-1,NA,14,TRBJ2-5,NA,CASSLVPSAVAQYF,TGCGCCAGCAGCTTGGTCCCCTCCGCGGTGGCCCAGTACTTC
TRBV19,NA,16,TRBJ1-1,NA,CASSIGNRAMNTEAFF,TGTGCCAGTAGTATTGGGAACAGGGCCATGAACACTGAAGCTTTCTTT
TRBV4-1,NA,16,TRBJ2-1,NA,CASSQEGGVAYNEQFF,TGCGCCAGCAGCCAAGAAGGGGGAGTGGCCTACAATGAGCAGTTCTTC
TRBV4-2,NA,14,TRBJ1-1,NA,CASSQVQGNTEAFF,TGTGCCAGCAGCCAAGTGCAGGGGAACACTGAAGCTTTCTTT
TRBV2,NA,12,TRBJ1-2,TRBD1,CASGGVNYGYTF,TGTGCGTCAGGGGGCGTAAACTATGGCTACACCTTC
TRBV27,NA,17,TRBJ2-7,TRBD1,CASSLYTTGTGTMEQYF,TGTGCCAGCAGTTTATATACCACCGGGACAGGGACGATGGAGCAGTACTTC
TRBV5-1,NA,15,TRBJ2-7,TRBD2,CASSLAVAGTYEQYF,TGCGCCAGCAGCTTGGCAGTAGCGGGGACCTACGAGCAGTACTTC
TRBV5-4,NA,16,TRBJ1-3,NA,CASSSAPTETGNTIYF,TGTGCCAGCAGCTCTGCCCCGACAGAAACTGGAAACACCATATATTTT
TRBV9,once,15,TRBJ2-1,TRBD1,CASSVGQGRYNEQFF,TGTGCCAGCAGCGTAGGACAGGGGAGATACAATGAGCAGTTCTTC
TRBV2,NA,15,TRBJ2-3,TRBD1,CASSELGTGASPQYF,TGTGCCAGCAGTGAATTGGGGACAGGGGCCTCGCCGCAGTATTTT
TRBV7-3,NA,17,TRBJ1-5,TRBD1,CASSPGGTGMVDQPQHF,TGTGCCAGCAGCCCAGGGGGAACCGGGATGGTGGATCAGCCCCAGCATTTT
TRBV28,NA,15,TRBJ1-4,NA,CASSLRAGWGEKLFF,TGTGCCAGCAGTTTACGGGCAGGGTGGGGTGAAAAACTGTTTTTT
TRBV12-3/TRBV12-4,NA,13,TRBJ2-5,NA,CASSLRGKETQYF,TGTGCCAGCAGTTTGCGGGGAAAAGAGACCCAGTACTTC
TRBV21-1,NA,22,TRBJ1-2,NA,CASSKGWDRVGYRALLNYGYTF,TGTGCCAGCAGCAAAGGTTGGGACAGGGTGGGGTATCGTGCATTACTAAACTATGGCTACACCTTC
TRBV4-3,NA,17,TRBJ1-3,NA,CASSQDRGRIFGNTIYF,TGCGCCAGCAGCCAAGATCGCGGGCGGATATTTGGAAACACCATATATTTT
TRBV7-2,NA,14,TRBJ1-1,NA,CASSLASRGSEAFF,TGTGCCAGCAGCTTAGCGTCGAGGGGGAGTGAAGCTTTCTTT
TRBV28,NA,12,TRBJ1-1,NA,CASTDMNTEAFF,TGTGCCAGCACTGACATGAACACTGAAGCTTTCTTT
TRBV7-9,once,14,TRBJ2-7,TRBD1,CASSLAGQDYEQYF,TGTGCCAGCAGCTTAGCAGGACAGGACTACGAGCAGTACTTC
TRBV3-1/TRBV3-2,NA,13,TRBJ2-7,NA,CASSQDRGYEQYF,TGTGCCAGCAGCCAAGATCGAGGGTACGAGCAGTACTTC
TRBV7-8,NA,19,TRBJ2-7,NA,CASSPFTPFDMVAQTEQYF,TGTGCCAGCAGCCCTTTTACCCCCTTCGATATGGTAGCCCAAACCGAGCAGTACTTC
TRBV2,NA,15,TRBJ2-7,TRBD2,CASSPPSGGLYKQYF,TGTGCCAGCAGTCCCCCCAGCGGGGGGTTATATAAGCAGTACTTC
TRBV3-1/TRBV3-2,few,14,TRBJ1-1,NA,CASSQPGLNTEAFF,TGTGCCAGCAGCCAACCAGGCCTGAACACTGAAGCTTTCTTT
TRBV6-2/TRBV6-3,NA,14,TRBJ2-7,TRBD1,CASSYSTGGYEQYF,TGTGCCAGCAGTTACTCGACAGGGGGCTACGAGCAGTACTTC
TRBV5-1,NA,13,TRBJ2-3,NA,CASTPSPGGTQYF,TGCGCCAGCACCCCGTCGCCGGGTGGTACGCAGTATTTT
TRBV3-1/TRBV3-2,NA,15,TRBJ2-7,TRBD2,CASSTVDGRAYEQYF,TGTGCCAGCAGCACAGTAGACGGGAGGGCCTACGAGCAGTACTTC
TRBV21-1,NA,16,TRBJ1-1,NA,CASSKRSADSRTEAFF,TGTGCCAGCAGCAAACGTTCTGCGGACAGTCGGACTGAAGCTTTCTTT
TRBV7-9,NA,17,TRBJ2-1,NA,CASSLGSGLPPYNEQFF,TGTGCCAGCAGCTTAGGGTCCGGACTTCCCCCTTACAATGAGCAGTTCTTC
TRBV10-2,NA,14,TRBJ1-4,NA,CASSVNRDGEKLFF,TGCGCCAGCAGTGTGAACAGGGACGGTGAAAAACTGTTTTTT
TRBV5-1,NA,18,TRBJ2-3,TRBD2,CASSFRAGGSTSTDTQYF,TGCGCCAGCAGCTTTCGAGCGGGGGGGTCTACTAGCACAGATACGCAGTATTTT
TRBV9,NA,14,TRBJ2-3,NA,CASSVGLVSDTQYF,TGTGCCAGCAGCGTAGGCCTAGTGTCAGATACGCAGTATTTT
TRBV27,NA,13,TRBJ1-2,NA,CASSLRVNYGYTF,TGTGCCAGCAGTTTGAGAGTTAACTATGGCTACACCTTC
TRBV7-6,NA,16,TRBJ2-2,NA,CASSLRLVRGTGELFF,TGTGCCAGCAGCTTAAGACTAGTGCGGGGCACCGGGGAGCTGTTTTTT
TRBV9,NA,14,TRBJ2-5,NA,CASSATVWVETQYF,TGTGCCAGCAGCGCTACAGTGTGGGTAGAGACCCAGTACTTC